This TCR beta chain was sequenced in a study of human T cells and chemical hapten exposure. Many counts were recorded for this clonotype. TCRdb re-called the RACE reads with MiXCR, one entry per CDR3 protein. The repertoire includes about 400,000 distinct CDR3 sequences, around 6% of them detected once, and around 5.6% sits in the top ten. Time point noted: patch test 2, 6 weeks after DPC sensitization. The sample's treatment: therapeutic diphenylcyclopropenone sensitization with weekly scalp DPC. This CDR3 is built from 13 residues. V shed 3 bases and J shed 6 bases, with 9 bases lying between them. Germline loops: CDR1 MDHEN, CDR2 SYDVKM.

Source: whole blood, taken in connection with sensitization to the hapten diphenylcyclopropenone (DPC). This TCR came from a woman aged 18-35 years with alopecia areata. Some clones in this sample may be carry-over from other donors' samples. The chain is built from TRBV28 and TRBJ1-5; D possibly corresponds to TRBD1 (5 bases). This CDR3 reads CASSFVGTQPQHF. As DNA, the CDR3 is TGTGCCAGCAGTTTTGTGGGGACTCAGCCCCAGCATTTT.